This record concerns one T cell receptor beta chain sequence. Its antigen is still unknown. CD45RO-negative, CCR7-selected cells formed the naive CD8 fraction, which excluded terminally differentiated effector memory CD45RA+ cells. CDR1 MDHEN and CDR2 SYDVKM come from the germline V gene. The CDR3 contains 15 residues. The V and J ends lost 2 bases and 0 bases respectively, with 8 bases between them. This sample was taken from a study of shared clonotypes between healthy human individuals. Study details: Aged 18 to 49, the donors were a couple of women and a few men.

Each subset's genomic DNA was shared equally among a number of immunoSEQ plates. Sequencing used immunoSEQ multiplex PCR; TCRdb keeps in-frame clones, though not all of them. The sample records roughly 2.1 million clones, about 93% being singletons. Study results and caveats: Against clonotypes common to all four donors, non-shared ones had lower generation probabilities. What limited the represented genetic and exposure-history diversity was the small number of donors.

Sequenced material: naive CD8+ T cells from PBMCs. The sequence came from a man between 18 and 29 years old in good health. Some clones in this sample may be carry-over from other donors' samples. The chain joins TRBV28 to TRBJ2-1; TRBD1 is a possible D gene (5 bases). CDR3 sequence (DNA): TGTGCCAGCAGTTTACAGGGCTACTCCTACAATGAGCAGTTCTTC. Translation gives CASSLQGYSYNEQFF.